These 3 T cell receptor beta chains were all obtained from the same sample, sequenced in a study of shared clonotypes between healthy human individuals (dated by TCRdb to 2019 to 2021). Receptors were amplified or captured by the immunoSEQ multiplex PCR assay. This immuneACCESS table, as held by TCRdb, lists in-frame sequences with V and J called but not all clones. Of the missing ones, under half trace to an unresolved V gene in checked studies; the others have no known cause. Present in this sample are 550,000 to 800,000 clones, roughly 70% of which were seen just once. The ten largest account for roughly 1.7% of the sample. The specimen was memory CD4+ T cells sorted from blood. The cell subset or site label, as the study defines it: CD45RA-negative fraction. The receptor set was obtained from a woman between 25 and 40 years old in good health.

The rearrangement uses TRBV11-2 and TRBJ2-2; D is perhaps TRBD1 (5 bases). Germline V lookup: CDR1 SGHAT, CDR2 FQNNGV. The V end lost 3 bases, the J end lost 0 bases, and 8 bases lay between the germline ends. The CDR3 has 15 residues. The CDR3 region is CASSLRTSNTGELFF. The CDR3 DNA reads as TGTGCCAGCAGCTTGAGGACATCGAACACCGGGGAGCTGTTTTTT.

V gene TRBV5-1 combines with J gene TRBJ2-2; the D gene is possibly TRBD2 (6 bases). Looked up from germline, CDR1 is SGHRS and CDR2 is YFSETQ. V gave up 7 bases and J gave up 2 bases, with 12 bases separating them. There are 14 residues in the CDR3. DNA for the CDR3: TGCGCCAGCTCTACTAGCCGAAACACCGGGGAGCTGTTTTTT. This gives the protein CASSTSRNTGELFF.

The rearrangement uses TRBV27 and TRBJ2-7, with 11 bases fitting TRBD2. Germline V gives CDR1 MNHEY, CDR2 SMNVEV (reference sequence). With 6 bases clipped from V and 2 bases from J, the junction kept 6 bases outside the gene matches. This CDR3 is 15 amino acids long. CDR3 protein: CASRDGTSGTYEQYF. CDR3 bases: TGTGCCAGCAGAGACGGGACTAGCGGAACCTACGAGCAGTACTTC.